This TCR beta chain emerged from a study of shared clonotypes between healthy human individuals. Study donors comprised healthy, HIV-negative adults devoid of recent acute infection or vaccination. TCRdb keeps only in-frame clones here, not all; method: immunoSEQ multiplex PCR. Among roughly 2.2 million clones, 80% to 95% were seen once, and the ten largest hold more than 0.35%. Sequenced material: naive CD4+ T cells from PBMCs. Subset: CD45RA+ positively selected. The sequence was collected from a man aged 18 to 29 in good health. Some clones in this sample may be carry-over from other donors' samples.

The CDR3 coding sequence is TGTGCCAGCAGCGAGGGGACAGGACCCGGGGGCACTGAAGCTTTCTTT. Amino acid sequence: CASSEGTGPGGTEAFF. The chain uses TRBV9 and TRBJ1-1; 8 nucleotides agree with TRBD1. Germline CDR1 SGDLS, CDR2 YYNGEE. V dropped 3 bases and J dropped 4; count of bases not matched to a gene: 11. The CDR3 contains 16 residues.